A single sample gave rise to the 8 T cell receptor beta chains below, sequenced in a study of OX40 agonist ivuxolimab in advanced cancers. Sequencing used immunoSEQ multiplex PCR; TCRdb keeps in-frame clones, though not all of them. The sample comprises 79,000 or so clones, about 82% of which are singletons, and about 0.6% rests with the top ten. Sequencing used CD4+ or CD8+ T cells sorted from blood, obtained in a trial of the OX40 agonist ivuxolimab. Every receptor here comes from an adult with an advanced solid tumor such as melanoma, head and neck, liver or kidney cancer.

CDR3 residues: CASSTPKGNNEKLFF. In nucleotides, the CDR3 is TGTGCCAGTAGTACCCCCAAGGGTAATAATGAAAAACTGTTTTTT. V is TRBV19 and J is TRBJ1-4; no reliable D call. Germline V CDR1 and CDR2: LNHDA, SQIVND (reference sequence). With 4 bases removed from V and 4 bases from J, the gap between germline ends came to 13 bases. CDR3 length: 15 amino acids.

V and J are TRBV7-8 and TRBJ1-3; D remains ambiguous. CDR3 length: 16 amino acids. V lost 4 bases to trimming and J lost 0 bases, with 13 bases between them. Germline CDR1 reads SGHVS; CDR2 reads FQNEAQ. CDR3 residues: CASSSTRLLSGNTIYF. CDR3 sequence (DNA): TGTGCCAGCAGCTCCACTAGACTGCTCTCTGGAAACACCATATATTTT.

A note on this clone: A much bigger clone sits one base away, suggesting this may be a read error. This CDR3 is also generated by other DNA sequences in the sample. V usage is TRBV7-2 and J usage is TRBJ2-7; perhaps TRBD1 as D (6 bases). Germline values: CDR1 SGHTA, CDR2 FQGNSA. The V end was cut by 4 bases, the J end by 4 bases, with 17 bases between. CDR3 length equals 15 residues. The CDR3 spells CASSSGQGISYEQYF. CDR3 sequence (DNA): TGTGCCAGCAGCTCGGGGCAGGGGATCAGTTACGAGCAGTACTTC.

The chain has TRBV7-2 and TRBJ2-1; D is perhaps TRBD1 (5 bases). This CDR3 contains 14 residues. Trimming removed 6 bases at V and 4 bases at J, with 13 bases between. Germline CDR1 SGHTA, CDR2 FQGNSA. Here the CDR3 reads CASSFGAAYNEQFF. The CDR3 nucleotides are TGTGCCAGCAGTTTTGGGGCAGCTTACAATGAGCAGTTCTTC.

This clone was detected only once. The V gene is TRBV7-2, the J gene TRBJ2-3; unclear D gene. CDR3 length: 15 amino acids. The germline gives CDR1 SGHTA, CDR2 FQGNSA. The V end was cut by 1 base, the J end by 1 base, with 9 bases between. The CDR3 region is CASSLVGTRTDTQYF. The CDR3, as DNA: TGTGCCAGCAGCTTAGTGGGAACACGCACAGATACGCAGTATTTT.

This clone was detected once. The CDR3, as DNA: TGTGCCAGCAACATTGCGCCGGCGGGGAAAGTCGGAAGAAACACCATATATTTT. This codes for CASNIAPAGKVGRNTIYF. The rearrangement links TRBV7-2 to TRBJ1-3; D not certain. This CDR3 spans 18 amino acids. Trimming left V 7 bases short and J 5 bases short, with 27 bases between. The germline V gene has CDR1 SGHTA and CDR2 FQGNSA. Variable domain in full (rest from reference TRBV7-2 and TRBJ1-3): GAGVSQSPSNKVTEKGKDVELRCDPISGHTALYWYRQSLGQGLEFLIYFQGNSAPDKSGLPSDRFSAERTGGSVSTLTIQRTQQEDSAVYLCASNIAPAGKVGRNTIYFGEGSWLTVV.

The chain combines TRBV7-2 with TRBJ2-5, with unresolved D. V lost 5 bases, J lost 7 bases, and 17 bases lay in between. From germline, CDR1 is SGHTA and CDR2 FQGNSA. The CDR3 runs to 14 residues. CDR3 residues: CASSQMTNEGTQYF. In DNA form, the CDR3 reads TGTGCCAGCAGCCAAATGACCAATGAAGGGACCCAGTACTTC.

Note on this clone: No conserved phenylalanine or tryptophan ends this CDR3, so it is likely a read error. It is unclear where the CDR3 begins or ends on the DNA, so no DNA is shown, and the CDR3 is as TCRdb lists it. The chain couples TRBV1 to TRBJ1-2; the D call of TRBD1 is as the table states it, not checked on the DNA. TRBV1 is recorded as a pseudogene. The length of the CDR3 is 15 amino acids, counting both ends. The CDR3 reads CTSSYVWTGPYGYTL.